The sequence of this TCR beta chain was determined in a study of T cells in localized non-small cell lung cancer. Some clones are missing from TCRdb's copy, which holds only in-frame ones; the method was immunoSEQ multiplex PCR. The sample yields over 70,000 clones, around 90% seen once. CDR1 is LNHDA, CDR2 SQIVND, per germline (reference sequence). This CDR3 has 13 residues. V lost 5 bases and J 7 bases, leaving 14 bases between the germline ends. The sample in question was PBMCs, obtained before any cancer treatment. The origin of this receptor is a woman aged 40-70 years with stage II squamous cell lung carcinoma. The V call is TRBV19, the J call TRBJ1-2; no reliable D call. CDR3 coding DNA: TGTGCCAGTAGTCCCAATAAGAGACTTGGCTACACCTTC. It specifies CASSPNKRLGYTF.